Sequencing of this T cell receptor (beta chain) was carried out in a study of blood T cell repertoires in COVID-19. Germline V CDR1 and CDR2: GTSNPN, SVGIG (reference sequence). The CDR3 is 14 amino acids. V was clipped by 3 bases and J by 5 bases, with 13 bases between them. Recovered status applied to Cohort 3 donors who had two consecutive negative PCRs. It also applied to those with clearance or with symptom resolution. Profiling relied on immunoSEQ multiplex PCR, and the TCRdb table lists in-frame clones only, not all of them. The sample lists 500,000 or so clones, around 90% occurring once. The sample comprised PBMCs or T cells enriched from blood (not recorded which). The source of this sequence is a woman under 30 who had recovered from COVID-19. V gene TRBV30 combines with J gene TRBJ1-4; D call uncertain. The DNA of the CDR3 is TGTGCCTGGAGCTTAAGCCCCCTAAATGAAAAACTGTTTTTT. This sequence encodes CAWSLSPLNEKLFF.